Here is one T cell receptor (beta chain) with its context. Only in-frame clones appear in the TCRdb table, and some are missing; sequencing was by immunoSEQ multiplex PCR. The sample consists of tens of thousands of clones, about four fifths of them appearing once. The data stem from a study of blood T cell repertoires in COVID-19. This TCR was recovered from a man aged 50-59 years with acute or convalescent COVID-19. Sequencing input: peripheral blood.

The CDR3 reads CASSPQREAHNEQFF. The CDR3 DNA follows: TGTGCCAGCAGTCCGCAGCGGGAGGCCCACAATGAGCAGTTCTTC. The chain joins TRBV6-2 or TRBV6-3 to TRBJ2-1, with 9 bases identical to TRBD2. The length of the CDR3 is 15 residues. Germline V lookup: CDR1 MNHEY, CDR2 SVGEGT. V dropped 5 bases and J dropped 5; count of bases not matched to a gene: 7.